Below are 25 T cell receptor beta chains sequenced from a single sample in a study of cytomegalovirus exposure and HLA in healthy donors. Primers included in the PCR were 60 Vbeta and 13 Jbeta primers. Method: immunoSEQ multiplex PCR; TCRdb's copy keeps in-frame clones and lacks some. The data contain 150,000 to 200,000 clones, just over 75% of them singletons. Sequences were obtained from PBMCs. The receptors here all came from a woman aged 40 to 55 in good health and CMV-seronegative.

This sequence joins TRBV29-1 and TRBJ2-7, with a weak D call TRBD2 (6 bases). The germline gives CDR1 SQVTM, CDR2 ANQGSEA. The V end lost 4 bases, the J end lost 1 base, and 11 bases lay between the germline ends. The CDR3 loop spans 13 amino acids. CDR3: CSVVGGRSYEQYF. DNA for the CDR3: TGCAGCGTTGTGGGGGGAAGGTCCTACGAGCAGTACTTC.

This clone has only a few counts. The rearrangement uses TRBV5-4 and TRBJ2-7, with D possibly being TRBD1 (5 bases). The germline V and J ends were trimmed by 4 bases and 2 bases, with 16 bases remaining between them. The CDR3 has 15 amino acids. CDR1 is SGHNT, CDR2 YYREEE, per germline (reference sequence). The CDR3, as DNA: TGTGCCAGCAGCGTCAACTCACAGGTTACCTACGAGCAGTACTTC. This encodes CASSVNSQVTYEQYF.

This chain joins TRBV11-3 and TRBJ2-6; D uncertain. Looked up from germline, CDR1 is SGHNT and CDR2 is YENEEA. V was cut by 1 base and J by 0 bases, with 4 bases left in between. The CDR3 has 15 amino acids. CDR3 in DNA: TGTGCCAGCAGCTTAGGGAGCTCTGGGGCCAACGTCCTGACTTTC. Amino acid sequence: CASSLGSSGANVLTF.

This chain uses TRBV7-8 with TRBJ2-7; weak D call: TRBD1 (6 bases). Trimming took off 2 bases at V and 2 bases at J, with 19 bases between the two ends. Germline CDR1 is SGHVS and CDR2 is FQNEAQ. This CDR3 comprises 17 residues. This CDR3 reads CASSLFPQGQGTYEQYF. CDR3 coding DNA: TGTGCCAGCAGCTTATTCCCCCAGGGACAAGGCACCTACGAGCAGTACTTC.

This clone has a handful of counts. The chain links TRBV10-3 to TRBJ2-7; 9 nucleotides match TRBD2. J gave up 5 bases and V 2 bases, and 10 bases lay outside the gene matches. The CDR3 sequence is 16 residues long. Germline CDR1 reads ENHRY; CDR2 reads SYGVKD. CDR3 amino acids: CAISEGRSSGINEQYF. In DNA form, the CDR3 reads TGTGCCATCAGTGAGGGTCGGTCTAGCGGGATCAACGAGCAGTACTTC.

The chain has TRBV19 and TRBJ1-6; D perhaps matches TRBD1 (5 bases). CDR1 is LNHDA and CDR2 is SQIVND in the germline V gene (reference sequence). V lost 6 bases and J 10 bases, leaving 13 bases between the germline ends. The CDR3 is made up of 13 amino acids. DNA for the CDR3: TGTGCCAGTAGGGGGGGGATGGAATCACCCCTCCACTTT. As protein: CASRGGMESPLHF.

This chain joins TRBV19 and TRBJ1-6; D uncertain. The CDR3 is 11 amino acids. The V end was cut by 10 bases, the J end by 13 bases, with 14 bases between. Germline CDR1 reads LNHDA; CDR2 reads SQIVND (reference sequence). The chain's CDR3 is CATSGSGPLHF. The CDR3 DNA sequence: TGTGCCACCTCGGGGAGTGGTCCCCTCCACTTT.

CDR3 protein: CASSETGPYEQYF. CDR3 bases: TGTGCCAGCAGCGAAACAGGTCCATACGAGCAGTACTTC. This rearrangement joins TRBV5-4 to TRBJ2-7, with D tentatively TRBD1 (5 bases). V was clipped by 4 bases and J by 4 bases, with 12 bases between them. The germline gives CDR1 SGHNT, CDR2 YYREEE (reference sequence). The CDR3 sequence is 13 residues long.

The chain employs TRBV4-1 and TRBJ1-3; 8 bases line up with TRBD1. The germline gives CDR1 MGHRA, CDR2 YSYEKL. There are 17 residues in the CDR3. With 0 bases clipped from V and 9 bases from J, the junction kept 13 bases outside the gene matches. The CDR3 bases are TGCGCCAGCAGCCAAGACCCGACCGGGACAGGACTTGTCACCATATATTTT. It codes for CASSQDPTGTGLVTIYF.

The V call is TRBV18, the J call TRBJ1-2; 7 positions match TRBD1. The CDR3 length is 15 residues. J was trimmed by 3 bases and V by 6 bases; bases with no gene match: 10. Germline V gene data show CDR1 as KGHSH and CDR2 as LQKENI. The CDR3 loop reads CASSPSTGKDYGYTF. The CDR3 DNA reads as TGTGCCAGCTCGCCATCGACAGGGAAGGACTATGGCTACACCTTC.

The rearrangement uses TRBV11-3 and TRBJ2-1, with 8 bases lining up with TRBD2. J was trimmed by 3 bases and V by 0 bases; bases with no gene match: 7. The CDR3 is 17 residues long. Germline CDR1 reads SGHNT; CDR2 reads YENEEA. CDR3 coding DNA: TGTGCCAGCAGCTTAGAATTAGGGCTAGCGGGCTACAATGAGCAGTTCTTC. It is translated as CASSLELGLAGYNEQFF.

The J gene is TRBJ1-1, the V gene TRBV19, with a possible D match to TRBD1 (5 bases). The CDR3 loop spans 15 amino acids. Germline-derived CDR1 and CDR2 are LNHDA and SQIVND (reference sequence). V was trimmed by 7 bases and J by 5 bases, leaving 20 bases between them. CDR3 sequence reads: CASKTAAGGKTEAFF. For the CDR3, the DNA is TGTGCCAGTAAAACGGCCGCGGGGGGAAAGACTGAAGCTTTCTTT.

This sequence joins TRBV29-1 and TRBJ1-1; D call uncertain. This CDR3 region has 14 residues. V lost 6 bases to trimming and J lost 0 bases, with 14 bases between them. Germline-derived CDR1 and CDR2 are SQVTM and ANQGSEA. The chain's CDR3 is CSVGLLGMNTEAFF. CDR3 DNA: TGCAGCGTAGGACTTTTGGGCATGAACACTGAAGCTTTCTTT.

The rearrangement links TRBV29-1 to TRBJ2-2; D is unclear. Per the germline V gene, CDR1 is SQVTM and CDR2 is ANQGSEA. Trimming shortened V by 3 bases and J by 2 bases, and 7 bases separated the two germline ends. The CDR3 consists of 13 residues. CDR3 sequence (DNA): TGCAGCGTTGACAAGCTCAACACCGGGGAGCTGTTTTTT. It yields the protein CSVDKLNTGELFF.

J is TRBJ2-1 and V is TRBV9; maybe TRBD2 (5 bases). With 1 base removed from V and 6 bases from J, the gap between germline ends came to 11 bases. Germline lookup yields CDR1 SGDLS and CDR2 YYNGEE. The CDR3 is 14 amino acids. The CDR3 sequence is CASSVRGRGNEQFF. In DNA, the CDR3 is TGTGCCAGCAGCGTACGGGGTAGAGGCAATGAGCAGTTCTTC.

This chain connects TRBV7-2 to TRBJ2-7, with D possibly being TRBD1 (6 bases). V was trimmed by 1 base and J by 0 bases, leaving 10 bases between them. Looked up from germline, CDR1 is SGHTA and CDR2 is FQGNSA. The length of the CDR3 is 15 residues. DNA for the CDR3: TGTGCCAGCAGCTTAGTTGCAGGGGACTCCTACGAGCAGTACTTC. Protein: CASSLVAGDSYEQYF.

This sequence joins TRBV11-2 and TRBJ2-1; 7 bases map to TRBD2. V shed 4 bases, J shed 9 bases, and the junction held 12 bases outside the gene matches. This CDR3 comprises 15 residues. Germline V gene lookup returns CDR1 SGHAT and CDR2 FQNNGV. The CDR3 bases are TGTGCCAGCAGCTCCCTACAGCGGGAATGGAGTGAGCAGTTCTTC. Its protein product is CASSSLQREWSEQFF.

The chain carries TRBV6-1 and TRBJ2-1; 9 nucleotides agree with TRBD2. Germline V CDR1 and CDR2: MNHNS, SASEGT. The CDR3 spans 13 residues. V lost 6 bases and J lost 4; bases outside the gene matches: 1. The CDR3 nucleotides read TGTGCCAGCAGGACTAGCGGATACAATGAGCAGTTCTTC. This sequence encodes CASRTSGYNEQFF.

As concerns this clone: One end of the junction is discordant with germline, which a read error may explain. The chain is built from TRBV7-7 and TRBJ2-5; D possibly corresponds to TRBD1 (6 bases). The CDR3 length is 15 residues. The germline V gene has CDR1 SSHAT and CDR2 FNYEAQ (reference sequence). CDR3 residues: CASSSPSIRGETQYF. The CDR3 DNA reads TGTGCTAGCAGCTCGCCCAGCATAAGGGGGGAGACCCAGTACTTC. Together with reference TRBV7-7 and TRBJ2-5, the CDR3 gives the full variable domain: GAGVSQSPRYKVTKRGQDVTLRCDPISSHATLYWYQQALGQGPEFLTYFNYEAQPDKSGLPSDRFSAERPEGSISTLTIQRTEQRDSAMYRCASSSPSIRGETQYFGPGTRLLVL.

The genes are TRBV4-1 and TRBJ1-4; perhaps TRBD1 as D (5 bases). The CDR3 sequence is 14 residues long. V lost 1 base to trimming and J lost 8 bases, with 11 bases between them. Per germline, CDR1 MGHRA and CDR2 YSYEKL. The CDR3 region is CASSQGPPGEKLFF. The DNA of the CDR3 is TGCGCCAGCAGCCAAGGGCCCCCAGGGGAAAAACTGTTTTTT.

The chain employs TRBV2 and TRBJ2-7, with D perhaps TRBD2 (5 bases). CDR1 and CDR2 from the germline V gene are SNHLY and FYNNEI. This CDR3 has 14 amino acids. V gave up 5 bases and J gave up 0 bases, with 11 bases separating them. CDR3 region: CASSPFGSSYEQYF. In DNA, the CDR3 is TGTGCCAGCAGTCCTTTTGGGAGCTCCTACGAGCAGTACTTC.

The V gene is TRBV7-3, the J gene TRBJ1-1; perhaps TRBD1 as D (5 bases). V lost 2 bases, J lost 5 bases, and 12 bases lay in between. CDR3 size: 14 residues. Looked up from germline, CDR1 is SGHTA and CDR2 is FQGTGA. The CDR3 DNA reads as TGTGCCAGCAGCTTAGGCAGGGCGGGGACTGAAGCTTTCTTT. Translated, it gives CASSLGRAGTEAFF. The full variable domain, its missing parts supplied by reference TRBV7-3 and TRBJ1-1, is GAGVSQTPSNKVTEKGKYVELRCDPISGHTALYWYRQSLGQGPEFLIYFQGTGAADDSGLPNDRFFAVRPEGSVSTLKIQRTERGDSAVYLCASSLGRAGTEAFFGQGTRLTVV.

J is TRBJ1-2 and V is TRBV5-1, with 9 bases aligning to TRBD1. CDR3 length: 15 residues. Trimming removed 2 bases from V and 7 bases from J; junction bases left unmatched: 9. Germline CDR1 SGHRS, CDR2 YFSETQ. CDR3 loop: CASSFGDREISGYTF. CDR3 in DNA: TGCGCCAGCAGCTTCGGGGACAGGGAGATCTCTGGCTACACCTTC.

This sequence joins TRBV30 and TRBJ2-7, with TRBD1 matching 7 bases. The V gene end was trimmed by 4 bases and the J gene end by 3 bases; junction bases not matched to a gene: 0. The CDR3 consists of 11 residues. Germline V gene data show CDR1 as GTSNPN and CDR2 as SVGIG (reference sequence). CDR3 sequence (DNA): TGTGCCTGGACAGGGGGCTACGAGCAGTACTTC. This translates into CAWTGGYEQYF.

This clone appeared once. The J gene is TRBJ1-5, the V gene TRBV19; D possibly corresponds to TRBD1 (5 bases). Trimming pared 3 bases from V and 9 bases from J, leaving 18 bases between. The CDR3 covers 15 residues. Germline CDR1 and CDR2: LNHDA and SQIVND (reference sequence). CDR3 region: CASSMGGSGGSPQHF. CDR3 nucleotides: TGTGCCAGTAGTATGGGGGGTAGTGGGGGTTCGCCCCAGCATTTT.